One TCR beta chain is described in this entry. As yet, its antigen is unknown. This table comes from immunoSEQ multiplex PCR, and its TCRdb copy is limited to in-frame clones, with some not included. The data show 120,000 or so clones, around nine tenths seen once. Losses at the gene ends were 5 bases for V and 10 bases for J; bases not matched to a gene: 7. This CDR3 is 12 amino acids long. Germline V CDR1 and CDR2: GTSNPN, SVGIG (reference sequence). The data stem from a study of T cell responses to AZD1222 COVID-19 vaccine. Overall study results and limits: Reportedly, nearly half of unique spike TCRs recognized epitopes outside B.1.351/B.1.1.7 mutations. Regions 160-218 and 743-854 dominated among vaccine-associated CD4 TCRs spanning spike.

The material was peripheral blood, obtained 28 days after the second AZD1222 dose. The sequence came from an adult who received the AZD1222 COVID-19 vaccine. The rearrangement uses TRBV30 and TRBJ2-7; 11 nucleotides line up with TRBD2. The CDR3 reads CAWGKGLAEQYF. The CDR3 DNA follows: TGTGCCTGGGGAAAGGGACTAGCGGAACAGTACTTC. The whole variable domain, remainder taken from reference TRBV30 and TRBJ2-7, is SQTIHQWPATLVQPVGSPLSLECTVEGTSNPNLYWYRQAAGRGLQLLFYSVGIGQISSEVPQNLSASRPQDRQFILSSKKLLLSDSGFYLCAWGKGLAEQYFGPGTRLTVT.